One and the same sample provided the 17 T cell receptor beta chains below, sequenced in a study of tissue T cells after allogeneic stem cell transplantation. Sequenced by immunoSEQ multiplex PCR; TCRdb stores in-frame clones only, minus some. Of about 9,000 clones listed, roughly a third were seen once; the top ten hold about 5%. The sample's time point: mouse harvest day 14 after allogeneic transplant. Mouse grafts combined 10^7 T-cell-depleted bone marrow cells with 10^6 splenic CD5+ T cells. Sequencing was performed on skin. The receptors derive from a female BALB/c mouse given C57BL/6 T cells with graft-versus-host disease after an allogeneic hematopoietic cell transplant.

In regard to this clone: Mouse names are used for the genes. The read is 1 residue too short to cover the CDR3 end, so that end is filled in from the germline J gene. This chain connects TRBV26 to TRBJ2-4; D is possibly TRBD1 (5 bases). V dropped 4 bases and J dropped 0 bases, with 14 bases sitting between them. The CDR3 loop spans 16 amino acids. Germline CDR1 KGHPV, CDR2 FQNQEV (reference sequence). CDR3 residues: CASSPVKGRSQNTLYF. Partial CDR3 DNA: TGTGCCAGCAGTCCGGTAAAGGGGAGGAGTCAAAACACCTTGTAC.

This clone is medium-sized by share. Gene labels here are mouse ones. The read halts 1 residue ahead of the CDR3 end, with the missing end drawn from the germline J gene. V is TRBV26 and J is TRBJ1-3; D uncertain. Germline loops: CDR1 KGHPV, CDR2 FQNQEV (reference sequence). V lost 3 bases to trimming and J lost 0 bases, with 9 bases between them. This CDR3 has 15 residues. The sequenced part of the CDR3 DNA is TGTGCCAGCAGTCTTTCACATAATTCTGGAAATACGCTCTAT. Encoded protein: CASSLSHNSGNTLY. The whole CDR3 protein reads CASSLSHNSGNTLYF.

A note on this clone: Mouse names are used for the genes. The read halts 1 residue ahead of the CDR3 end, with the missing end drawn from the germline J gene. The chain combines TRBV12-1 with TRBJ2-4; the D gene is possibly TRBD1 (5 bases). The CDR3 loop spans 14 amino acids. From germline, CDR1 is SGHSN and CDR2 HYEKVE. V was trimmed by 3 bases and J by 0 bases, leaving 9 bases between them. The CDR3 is CASSVTASQNTLYF. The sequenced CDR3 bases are TGTGCCAGCTCTGTGACAGCTAGTCAAAACACCTTGTAC.

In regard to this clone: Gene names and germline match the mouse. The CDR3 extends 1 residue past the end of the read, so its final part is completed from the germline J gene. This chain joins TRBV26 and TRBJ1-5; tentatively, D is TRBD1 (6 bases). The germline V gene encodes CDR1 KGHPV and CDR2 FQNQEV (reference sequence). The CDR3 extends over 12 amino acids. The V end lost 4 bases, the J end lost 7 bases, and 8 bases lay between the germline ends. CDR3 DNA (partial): TGTGCCAGCAGTCCGGGACAACAGGCTCCGCTT. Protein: CASSPGQQAPL. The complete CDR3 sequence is CASSPGQQAPLF.

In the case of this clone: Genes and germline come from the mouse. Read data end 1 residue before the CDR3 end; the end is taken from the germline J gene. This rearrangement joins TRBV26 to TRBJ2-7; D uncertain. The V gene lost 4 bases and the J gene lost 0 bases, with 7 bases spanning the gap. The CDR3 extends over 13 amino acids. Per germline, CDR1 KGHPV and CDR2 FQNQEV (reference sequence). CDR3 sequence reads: CASSQQLSYEQYF. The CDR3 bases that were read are TGTGCCAGCAGTCAACAACTCTCCTATGAACAGTAC.

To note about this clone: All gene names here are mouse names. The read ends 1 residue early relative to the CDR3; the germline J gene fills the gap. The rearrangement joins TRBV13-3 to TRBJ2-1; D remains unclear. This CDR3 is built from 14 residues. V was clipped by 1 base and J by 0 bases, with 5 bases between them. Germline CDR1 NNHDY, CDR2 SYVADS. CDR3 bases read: TGTGCCAGCAGTGATCGATATAACTATGCTGAGCAGTTC. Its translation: CASSDRYNYAEQF. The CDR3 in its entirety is CASSDRYNYAEQFF.

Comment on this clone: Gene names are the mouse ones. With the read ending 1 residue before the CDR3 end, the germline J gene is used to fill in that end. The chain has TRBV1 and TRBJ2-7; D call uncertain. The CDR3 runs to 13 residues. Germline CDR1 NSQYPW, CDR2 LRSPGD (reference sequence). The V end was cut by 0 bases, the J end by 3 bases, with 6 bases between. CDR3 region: CTCSADLDYEQYF. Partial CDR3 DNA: TGCACCTGCAGTGCAGATCTGGACTATGAACAGTAC.

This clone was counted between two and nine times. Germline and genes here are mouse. The covered CDR3 bases are TGCTCCAGCAGCCCTGGACAGGGGAACACAGAAGTCTTC. Amino acid sequence: CSSSPGQGNTEVF. The entire CDR3 protein reads CSSSPGQGNTEVFF. The rearrangement links TRBV23 to TRBJ1-1; TRBD1 is the table's D call, not checked against the DNA. From the germline J gene comes the end of the CDR3, since the read stops 1 residue before it. CDR3 size: 14 residues. Germline CDR1 is KGHTA and CDR2 is FQNQQP.

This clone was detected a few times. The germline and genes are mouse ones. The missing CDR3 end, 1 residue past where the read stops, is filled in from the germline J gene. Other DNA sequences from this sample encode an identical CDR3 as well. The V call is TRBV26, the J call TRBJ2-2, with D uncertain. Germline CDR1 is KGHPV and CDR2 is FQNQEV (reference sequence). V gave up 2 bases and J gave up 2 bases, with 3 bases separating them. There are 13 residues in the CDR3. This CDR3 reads CASSLDNTGQLYF. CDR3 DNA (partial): TGTGCCAGCAGTCTGGACAACACCGGGCAGCTCTAC.

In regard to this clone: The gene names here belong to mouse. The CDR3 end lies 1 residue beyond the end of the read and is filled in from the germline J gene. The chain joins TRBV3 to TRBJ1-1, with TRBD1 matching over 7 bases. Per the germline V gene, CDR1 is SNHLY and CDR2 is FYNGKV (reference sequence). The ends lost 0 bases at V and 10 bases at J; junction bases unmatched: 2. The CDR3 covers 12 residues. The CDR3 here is CASSLAPGGVFF. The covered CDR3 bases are TGTGCCAGCAGCTTAGCCCCAGGGGGAGTCTTC.

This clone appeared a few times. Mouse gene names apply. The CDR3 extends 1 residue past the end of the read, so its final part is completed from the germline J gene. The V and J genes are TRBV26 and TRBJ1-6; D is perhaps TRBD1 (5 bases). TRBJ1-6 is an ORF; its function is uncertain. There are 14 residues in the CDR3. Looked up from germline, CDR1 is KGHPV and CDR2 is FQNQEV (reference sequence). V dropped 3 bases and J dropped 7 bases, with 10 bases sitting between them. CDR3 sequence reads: CASSLQGGNSPLYF. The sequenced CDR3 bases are TGTGCCAGCAGTCTCCAGGGTGGGAATTCGCCCCTCTAC.

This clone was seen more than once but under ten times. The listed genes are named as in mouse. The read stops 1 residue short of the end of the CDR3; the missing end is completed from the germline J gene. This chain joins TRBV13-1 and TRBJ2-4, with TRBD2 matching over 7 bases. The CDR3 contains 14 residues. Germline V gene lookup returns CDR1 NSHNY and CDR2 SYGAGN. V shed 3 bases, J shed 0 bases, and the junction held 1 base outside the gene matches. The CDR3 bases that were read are TGTGCCAGCAGTGGCTGGGGGAGTCAAAACACCTTGTAC. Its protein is CASSGWGSQNTLY. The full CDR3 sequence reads CASSGWGSQNTLYF.

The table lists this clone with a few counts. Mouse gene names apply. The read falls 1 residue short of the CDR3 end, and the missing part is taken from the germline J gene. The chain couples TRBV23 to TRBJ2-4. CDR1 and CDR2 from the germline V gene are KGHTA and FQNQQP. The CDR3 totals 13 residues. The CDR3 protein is CSSSQGSQNTLYF. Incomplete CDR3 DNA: TGCTCCAGCAGTCAAGGTAGTCAAAACACCTTGTAC.

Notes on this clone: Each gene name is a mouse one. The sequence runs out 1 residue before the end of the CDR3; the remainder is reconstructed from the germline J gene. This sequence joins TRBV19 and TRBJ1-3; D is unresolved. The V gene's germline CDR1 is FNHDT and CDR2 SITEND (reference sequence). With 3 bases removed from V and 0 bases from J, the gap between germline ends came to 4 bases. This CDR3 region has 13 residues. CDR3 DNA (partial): TGTGCCAGCAGTAGGGATTCTGGAAATACGCTCTAT. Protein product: CASSRDSGNTLY. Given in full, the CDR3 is CASSRDSGNTLYF.

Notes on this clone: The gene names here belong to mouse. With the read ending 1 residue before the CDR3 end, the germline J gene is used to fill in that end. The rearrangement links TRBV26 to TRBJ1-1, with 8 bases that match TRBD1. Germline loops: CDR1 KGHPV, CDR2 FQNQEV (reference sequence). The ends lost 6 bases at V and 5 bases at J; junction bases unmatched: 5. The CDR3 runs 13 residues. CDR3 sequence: CASSGQGGTEVFF. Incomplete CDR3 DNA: TGTGCCAGCAGCGGACAGGGAGGGACAGAAGTCTTC.

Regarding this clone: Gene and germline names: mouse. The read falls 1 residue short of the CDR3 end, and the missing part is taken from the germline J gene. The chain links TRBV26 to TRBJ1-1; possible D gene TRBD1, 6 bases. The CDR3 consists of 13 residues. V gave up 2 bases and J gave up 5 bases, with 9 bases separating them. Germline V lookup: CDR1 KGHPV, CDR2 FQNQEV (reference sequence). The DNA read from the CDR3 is TGTGCCAGCAGTCTGGGGGGGCGGACAGAAGTCTTC. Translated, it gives CASSLGGRTEVF. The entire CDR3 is CASSLGGRTEVFF.

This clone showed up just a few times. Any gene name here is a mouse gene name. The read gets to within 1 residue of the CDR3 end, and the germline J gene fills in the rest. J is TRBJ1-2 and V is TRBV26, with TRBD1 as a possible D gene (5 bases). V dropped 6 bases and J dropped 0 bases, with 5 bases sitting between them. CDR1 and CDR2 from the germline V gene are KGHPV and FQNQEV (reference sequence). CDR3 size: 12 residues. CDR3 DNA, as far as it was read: TGTGCCAGCAGGACAGCAAACTCCGACTACACC. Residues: CASRTANSDYT. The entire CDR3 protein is CASRTANSDYTF.